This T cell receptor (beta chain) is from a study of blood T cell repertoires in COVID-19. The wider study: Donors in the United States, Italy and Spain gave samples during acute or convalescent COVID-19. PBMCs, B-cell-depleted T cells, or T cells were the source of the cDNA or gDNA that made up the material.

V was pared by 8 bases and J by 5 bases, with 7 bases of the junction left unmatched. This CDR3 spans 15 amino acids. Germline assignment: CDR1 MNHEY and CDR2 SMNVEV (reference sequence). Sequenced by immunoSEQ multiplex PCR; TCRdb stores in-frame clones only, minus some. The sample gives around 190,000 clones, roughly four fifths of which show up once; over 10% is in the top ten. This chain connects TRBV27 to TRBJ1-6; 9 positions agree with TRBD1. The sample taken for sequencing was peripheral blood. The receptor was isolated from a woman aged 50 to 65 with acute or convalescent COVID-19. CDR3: CASGQGNGDNSPLHF. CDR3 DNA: TGTGCCAGCGGACAGGGGAACGGGGATAATTCACCCCTCCACTTT.